The TCR beta chain described here comes from a study of Graves' ophthalmopathy and Graves' hyperthyroidism. Study-level points and caveats: An 81.08% specificity and approximately 88% sensitivity were achieved by a 13-signature model that separated ophthalmopathy from stable hyperthyroidism.

The J segment lost 5 bases and the V segment lost 5 bases, leaving 11 bases of the junction unmatched. This CDR3 is built from 15 residues. The germline gives CDR1 LNHDA, CDR2 SQIVND (reference sequence). Enrolled hyperthyroidism patients had a new diagnosis, a duration under 2 months, and an age of 18 to 65. Using RNA transcripts, the TCR beta CDR3 regions were amplified. In the first round, RT-PCR was carried out with HTBI primers, and a multiplex PCR formed the second round. TCRdb re-called the multiplex PCR reads through MiXCR, storing one row per CDR3 protein. The sample records around 1.1 million distinct CDR3 sequences, 35% to 40% being singletons. A word on this clonotype: Its target is not known.

This clonotype was sampled from an adult man with Graves' hyperthyroidism. Sequencing was done on a sample of peripheral blood or thyroid tissue (not recorded which). The V call is TRBV19, the J call TRBJ2-7, with 8 nucleotides matching TRBD1. CDR3 amino acids: CASSQRQGPLDEQYF. DNA of the CDR3: TGTGCCAGTAGTCAAAGACAGGGGCCCTTAGACGAGCAGTACTTC.